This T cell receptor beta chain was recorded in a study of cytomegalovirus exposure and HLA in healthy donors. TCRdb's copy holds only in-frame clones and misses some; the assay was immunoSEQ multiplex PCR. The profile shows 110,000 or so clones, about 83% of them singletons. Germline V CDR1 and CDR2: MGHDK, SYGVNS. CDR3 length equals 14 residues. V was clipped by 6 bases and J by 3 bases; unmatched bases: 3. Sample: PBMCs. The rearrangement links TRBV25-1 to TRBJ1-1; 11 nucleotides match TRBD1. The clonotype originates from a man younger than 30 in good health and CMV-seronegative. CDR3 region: CASRKGQGDTEAFF. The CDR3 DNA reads TGTGCCAGCAGAAAGGGACAGGGGGACACTGAAGCTTTCTTT.